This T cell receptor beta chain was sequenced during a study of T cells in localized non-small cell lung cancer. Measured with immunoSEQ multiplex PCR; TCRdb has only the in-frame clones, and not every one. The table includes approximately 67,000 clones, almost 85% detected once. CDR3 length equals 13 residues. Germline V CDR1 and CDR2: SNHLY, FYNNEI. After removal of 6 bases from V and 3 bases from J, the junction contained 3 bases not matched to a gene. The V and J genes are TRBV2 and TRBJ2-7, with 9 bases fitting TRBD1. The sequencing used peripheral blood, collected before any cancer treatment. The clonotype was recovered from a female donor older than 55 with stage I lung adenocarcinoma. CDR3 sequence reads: CASRRGQGYEQYF. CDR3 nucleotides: TGTGCCAGCAGGAGGGGACAGGGCTACGAGCAGTACTTC.